Below, 20 T cell receptor beta chains from the same sample are listed, as sequenced in a study of Ad26.COV2.S vaccination and SARS-CoV-2 variants. Sample treatment: roughly 18 received Ad26.COV2.S at low or high dose, single or two shots; roughly 5 received placebo; per-sample allocation not given. All samples were drawn on day 63, counting from the first vaccine or placebo injection. Assay: immunoSEQ multiplex PCR; the TCRdb copy retains only in-frame clones and omits some. In the table there are hundreds of thousands of clones, about 90% of which are singletons. Sequencing used peripheral blood, obtained in a trial of Ad26.COV2.S vaccine versus placebo. The origin of the receptors is a person between 18 and 59 years old who received the Ad26.COV2.S COVID-19 vaccine or a placebo.

The J gene is TRBJ1-5, the V gene TRBV19; D perhaps matches TRBD1 (5 bases). Germline CDR1 is LNHDA and CDR2 is SQIVND (reference sequence). Between the trimmed V and J ends, which lost 7 bases and 3 bases, there was a span of 7 bases. The CDR3 covers 12 residues. The CDR3 region has the DNA TGTGCCAGTACAGGGTCCAATCAGCCCCAGCATTTT. Amino acids: CASTGSNQPQHF.

This clone has just one count. This rearrangement joins TRBV9 to TRBJ2-3; 11 bases match TRBD2. CDR3 length: 15 amino acids. V lost 3 bases and J lost 4; bases outside the gene matches: 4. Germline CDR1 is SGDLS and CDR2 is YYNGEE. The CDR3, as DNA: TGTGCCAGCAGCGCCGGGACTAGCGGAGCAGATACGCAGTATTTT. Its protein product is CASSAGTSGADTQYF.

This clone is a singleton in its sample. This chain links TRBV3-1 (or the pseudogene TRBV3-2) with TRBJ2-3; 7 nucleotides line up with TRBD1. Unmatched junction bases numbered 8, after V lost 4 bases and J lost 1 base. The CDR3 runs 16 residues. Germline V lookup: CDR1 LGHDT, CDR2 YNNKEL (reference sequence). This CDR3 is CASSLRGGSGTDTQYF. The DNA for the CDR3 is TGTGCCAGCAGCCTACGAGGGGGCTCCGGCACAGATACGCAGTATTTT.

This clone was counted a single time. This chain connects TRBV6-2 or TRBV6-3 to TRBJ2-1; the D gene is possibly TRBD2 (6 bases). This CDR3 spans 16 amino acids. Germline values: CDR1 MNHEY, CDR2 SVGEGT. Deletions cut 6 bases from V and 7 bases from J, with 22 bases between. The CDR3 loop reads CASSNLAGRSFNEQFF. CDR3 nucleotides: TGTGCCAGCAGCAACCTTGCGGGACGGAGTTTTAATGAGCAGTTCTTC.

The chain links TRBV5-4 to TRBJ2-7; TRBD2 agrees at 7 bases. The CDR3 extends over 14 amino acids. Germline V lookup: CDR1 SGHNT, CDR2 YYREEE (reference sequence). J lost 6 bases, V lost 4 bases, and 10 bases had no gene match. CDR3 in DNA: TGTGCCAGCAGCAGCCTGGGGGGGGTAACCGAGCAGTACTTC. The encoded protein is CASSSLGGVTEQYF.

This clone has a single count. V usage is TRBV9 and J usage is TRBJ2-5; TRBD2 matches at 9 bases. Germline assignment: CDR1 SGDLS and CDR2 YYNGEE. This CDR3 spans 16 amino acids. The trim removed 1 base at V and 5 bases at J, leaving 9 bases unmatched. As DNA, the CDR3 is TGTGCCAGCAGCGTACTCGGAGCGGGGGGCGAGGAGACCCAGTACTTC. Its translation is CASSVLGAGGEETQYF.

V usage is TRBV27 and J usage is TRBJ2-1, with TRBD1 identical over 9 bases. The germline V gene has CDR1 MNHEY and CDR2 SMNVEV (reference sequence). With V trimmed by 5 bases and J by 3 bases, 5 bases remained unmatched. The CDR3 length is 15 residues. CDR3 residues: CASSLSTGGYNEQFF. The DNA for the CDR3 is TGTGCCAGCAGTCTGTCGACAGGGGGCTACAATGAGCAGTTCTTC.

This sequence joins TRBV7-9 and TRBJ2-7, with TRBD1 matching over 7 bases. The CDR3 length is 14 residues. Unmatched junction bases numbered 8, after V lost 6 bases and J lost 3 bases. CDR1 is SEHNR and CDR2 is FQNEAQ in the germline V gene (reference sequence). The CDR3 nucleotides read TGTGCCAGCAGTTTACTCACAGGGGTCTACGAGCAGTACTTC. Amino acids: CASSLLTGVYEQYF.

This rearrangement joins TRBV21-1 to TRBJ2-5. TRBV21-1 is tagged as a pseudogene. The CDR3 has 14 amino acids. Written as DNA, the CDR3 is TGTGCCAGCAGCAAAGCTACCGGTGGGGAGACCCAGTACTTC. Translated, it gives CASSKATGGETQYF.

The rearrangement joins TRBV27 to TRBJ1-5, with 7 nucleotides matching TRBD1. CDR3 size: 14 residues. Germline-derived CDR1 and CDR2 are MNHEY and SMNVEV (reference sequence). The V segment lost 10 bases and the J segment 1 base; nucleotides outside the gene matches: 7. CDR3 coding DNA: TGTGCCACCCGACTACAGGGGAGCAATCAGCCCCAGCATTTT. It specifies CATRLQGSNQPQHF.

The V gene is TRBV6-1, the J gene TRBJ1-6; a possible D gene is TRBD1 (6 bases). The CDR3 is 16 residues long. Germline CDR1 and CDR2: MNHNS and SASEGT. V dropped 8 bases and J dropped 0 bases, with 14 bases sitting between them. The CDR3 nucleotides are TGTGCCAGCCGTGGACAGCAAAGCTCCTATAATTCACCCCTCCACTTT. Amino acids: CASRGQQSSYNSPLHF.

This clone has only a few counts. This chain links TRBV7-9 with TRBJ2-2; 8 bases fit TRBD1. The V gene's germline CDR1 is SEHNR and CDR2 FQNEAQ (reference sequence). There are 17 residues in the CDR3. Trimming cost V 5 bases and J 3 bases; bases outside gene matches: 11. In DNA, the CDR3 is TGTGCCAGCAGCCAGCGACAGGGGCTCATTGACACCGGGGAGCTGTTTTTT. Translated, it gives CASSQRQGLIDTGELFF.

The V call is TRBV6-1, the J call TRBJ2-7; the D gene is possibly TRBD1 (6 bases). The germline gives CDR1 MNHNS, CDR2 SASEGT. The CDR3 has 15 amino acids. V dropped 3 bases and J dropped 2 bases, with 14 bases sitting between them. CDR3 DNA sequence: TGTGCCAGCAGTGAGCCCGGACAGTTTCCCTACGAGCAGTACTTC. Amino acids: CASSEPGQFPYEQYF.

This chain joins TRBV28 and TRBJ2-6; D remains unclear. CDR1 and CDR2 from the germline V gene are MDHEN and SYDVKM. Trimming shortened V by 7 bases and J by 0 bases, and 4 bases separated the two germline ends. The length of the CDR3 is 13 residues. This chain's CDR3 is CASITSGANVLTF. The CDR3 DNA reads TGTGCCAGCATTACCTCTGGGGCCAACGTCCTGACTTTC.

The chain recombines TRBV27 with TRBJ1-1; 7 nucleotides align to TRBD1. The CDR3 has 13 residues. J was trimmed by 11 bases and V by 6 bases; bases with no gene match: 12. In germline, CDR1 is MNHEY, CDR2 SMNVEV (reference sequence). The CDR3 DNA is TGTGCCAGCAGCGGACAGGATGTTAAACAGGCTTTCTTT. The encoded protein is CASSGQDVKQAFF.

This clone has a single count. The chain joins TRBV7-6 to TRBJ1-1; D is unclear. Germline V CDR1 and CDR2: SGHVS, FNYEAQ. The CDR3 sequence is 15 residues long. The ends were cut back, 1 base at V and 0 bases at J, with 9 bases in the middle. The CDR3 region is CASSLGHGLNTEAFF. CDR3 in DNA: TGTGCCAGCAGCTTAGGGCACGGACTGAACACTGAAGCTTTCTTT.

This sequence joins TRBV27 and TRBJ1-6; weak D call: TRBD1 (6 bases). The CDR3 contains 17 residues. Germline lookup yields CDR1 MNHEY and CDR2 SMNVEV (reference sequence). V lost 0 bases and J lost 5, with 14 bases in between. The CDR3 region is CASSLSPGQRDNSPLHF. The CDR3 nucleotides read TGTGCCAGCAGTTTATCGCCCGGACAGAGAGATAATTCACCCCTCCACTTT.

The DNA for the CDR3 is TGTGCCAGCAGGGACACCTACGAGCAGTACTTC. Its protein is CASRDTYEQYF. This chain links TRBV6-5 with TRBJ2-7; possible D gene TRBD1, 5 bases. CDR3 size: 11 residues. Germline V gene data show CDR1 as MNHEY and CDR2 as SVGAGI. Between the trimmed V and J ends, which lost 6 bases and 2 bases, there was a span of 5 bases.

The chain carries TRBV18 and TRBJ2-7; 7 bases match TRBD1. The CDR3 spans 13 residues. Germline V lookup: CDR1 KGHSH, CDR2 LQKENI. J lost 4 bases, V lost 4 bases, and 4 bases had no gene match. The CDR3 coding sequence is TGTGCCAGCTCACAGGGACAGCCATACGAGCAGTACTTC. Its protein product is CASSQGQPYEQYF.

V and J are TRBV27 and TRBJ1-6, with TRBD1 matching 7 bases. V shed 5 bases, J shed 1 base, and the junction held 14 bases outside the gene matches. Germline CDR1 and CDR2: MNHEY and SMNVEV (reference sequence). The CDR3 loop spans 19 amino acids. The CDR3 sequence is CASSLRTGPSPSYNSPLHF. The CDR3 DNA is TGTGCCAGCAGTCTAAGGACAGGACCCTCTCCTTCCTATAATTCACCCCTCCACTTT.